Below are 21 T cell receptor beta chains sequenced from a single sample in a study of shared clonotypes between healthy human individuals. CD45RO-negative, CCR7-selected cells formed the naive CD8 fraction, which excluded terminally differentiated effector memory CD45RA+ cells. Assay: immunoSEQ multiplex PCR; the TCRdb copy retains only in-frame clones and omits some. The repertoire includes more than 2 million clones, 93% of them detected once, and approximately 1.7% sits in the top ten. Material for sequencing was naive CD8+ T cells from PBMCs. These receptors were taken from a man aged 18 to 29 in good health. Some clones in this sample may be carry-over from other donors' samples.

This chain connects TRBV7-9 to TRBJ1-4; no clear D gene. Germline V gene sequence: CDR1 SEHNR, CDR2 FQNEAQ (reference sequence). Trimming took 1 base from V and 0 from J, leaving 12 bases between them. This CDR3 has 17 residues. In DNA, the CDR3 is TGTGCCAGCAGCTTAGTGAGGACGGAGGCAACTAATGAAAAACTGTTTTTT. Its translation: CASSLVRTEATNEKLFF.

This sequence joins TRBV7-2 and TRBJ2-7; tentative D call: TRBD2 (5 bases). Germline CDR1 is SGHTA and CDR2 is FQGNSA. CDR3 size: 13 residues. The V end lost 6 bases, the J end lost 0 bases, and 9 bases lay between the germline ends. CDR3 sequence (DNA): TGTGCCAGCAGACGGACTCGCTCCTACGAGCAGTACTTC. Protein product: CASRRTRSYEQYF.

The rearrangement links TRBV2 to TRBJ2-7, with D uncertain. V lost 7 bases and J lost 5, with 12 bases in between. The V gene's germline CDR1 is SNHLY and CDR2 FYNNEI. The CDR3 runs to 12 residues. The CDR3 is CASIRDPNEQYF. In DNA, the CDR3 is TGTGCCAGCATCAGAGACCCCAACGAGCAGTACTTC.

The rearrangement uses TRBV19 and TRBJ2-1; TRBD1 matches at 8 bases. The CDR3 spans 16 residues. J lost 6 bases, V lost 2 bases, and 9 bases had no gene match. Per the germline V gene, CDR1 is LNHDA and CDR2 is SQIVND (reference sequence). The CDR3 protein is CASSISPWTGTNEQFF. CDR3 in DNA: TGTGCCAGTAGTATAAGTCCCTGGACAGGGACCAATGAGCAGTTCTTC. The full variable domain, completed using reference TRBV19 and TRBJ2-1, is DGGITQSPKYLFRKEGQNVTLSCEQNLNHDAMYWYRQDPGQGLRLIYYSQIVNDFQKGDIAEGYSVSREKKESFPLTVTSAQKNPTAFYLCASSISPWTGTNEQFFGPGTRLTVL.

V gene TRBV27 combines with J gene TRBJ2-1; D is undetermined. Germline V gene lookup returns CDR1 MNHEY and CDR2 SMNVEV (reference sequence). The CDR3 extends over 16 amino acids. With 3 bases removed from V and 1 base from J, the gap between germline ends came to 13 bases. CDR3 nucleotides: TGTGCCAGCAGTTTCCGGTGGCAAATATCCTACAATGAGCAGTTCTTC. Protein: CASSFRWQISYNEQFF.

The chain uses TRBV19 and TRBJ2-5, with TRBD2 matching over 7 bases. This CDR3 contains 16 residues. V shed 5 bases, J shed 2 bases, and the junction held 11 bases outside the gene matches. CDR1 LNHDA and CDR2 SQIVND come from the germline V gene (reference sequence). The CDR3, as DNA: TGTGCCAGTAGTGCAATGGGGGAGGGCGAGCAAGAGACCCAGTACTTC. Protein: CASSAMGEGEQETQYF. Drawing the rest from reference TRBV19 and TRBJ2-5, the complete variable domain is DGGITQSPKYLFRKEGQNVTLSCEQNLNHDAMYWYRQDPGQGLRLIYYSQIVNDFQKGDIAEGYSVSREKKESFPLTVTSAQKNPTAFYLCASSAMGEGEQETQYFGPGTRLLVL.

The chain recombines TRBV5-1 with TRBJ2-5, with D uncertain. The V gene's germline CDR1 is SGHRS and CDR2 YFSETQ. This CDR3 spans 13 amino acids. V shed 3 bases and J shed 1 base, with 7 bases lying between them. CDR3 DNA: TGCGCCAGCAGCTCAGACATCCAAGAGACCCAGTACTTC. Translation gives CASSSDIQETQYF.

The genes are TRBV4-2 and TRBJ2-7; the D is unclear. The CDR3 covers 12 residues. The V end was cut by 1 base, the J end by 7 bases, with 8 bases between. The V gene's germline CDR1 is LGHNA and CDR2 YNFKEQ. CDR3 amino acids: CASSQVFREQYF. In DNA, the CDR3 is TGTGCCAGCAGCCAAGTGTTCAGGGAGCAGTACTTC.

CDR3 sequence (DNA): TGTGCCAGCAGTCTTTCGGGGCTAGCAGGCGACGAGCAGTACTTC. This sequence encodes CASSLSGLAGDEQYF. J is TRBJ2-7 and V is TRBV6-5, with D possibly being TRBD1 or TRBD2 (5 bases each). CDR3 size: 15 residues. The germline V gene has CDR1 MNHEY and CDR2 SVGAGI. Trimming took 5 bases from V and 5 from J, leaving 19 bases between them.

The chain has TRBV19 and TRBJ2-7; no clear D. The V gene's germline CDR1 is LNHDA and CDR2 SQIVND (reference sequence). This CDR3 is 15 amino acids long. V dropped 3 bases and J dropped 2 bases, with 14 bases sitting between them. DNA for the CDR3: TGTGCCAGTAGTATTTATTTGGGCGGAGCCTACGAGCAGTACTTC. Amino acid sequence: CASSIYLGGAYEQYF.

The chain links TRBV19 to TRBJ2-1; TRBD2 matches at 7 bases. Germline trimming cut 5 bases from V and 8 bases from J; bases unmatched to any gene: 9. There are 14 residues in the CDR3. Germline V gene sequence: CDR1 LNHDA, CDR2 SQIVND (reference sequence). The CDR3 DNA is TGTGCCAGTAGTTTCAGACTAGCTTCATATGAGCAGTTCTTC. This encodes CASSFRLASYEQFF.

CDR3: CASSQVGTGSEAFF. The CDR3 coding sequence is TGCGCCAGCAGCCAAGTGGGGACAGGGTCTGAAGCTTTCTTT. The chain links TRBV4-1 to TRBJ1-1, with 9 bases matching TRBD1. CDR3 size: 14 residues. V was pared by 1 base and J by 6 bases, with 3 bases of the junction left unmatched. Looked up from germline, CDR1 is MGHRA and CDR2 is YSYEKL.

This clone was found once. Other nucleotide sequences from this sample produce the same CDR3. The rearrangement uses TRBV27 and TRBJ1-1; D unclear. The CDR3 has 11 amino acids. Germline CDR1 and CDR2: MNHEY and SMNVEV (reference sequence). The ends were cut back, 2 bases at V and 6 bases at J, with 4 bases in the middle. CDR3 amino acids: CASSLGSEAFF. The DNA for the CDR3 is TGTGCCAGCAGTTTAGGGTCTGAAGCTTTCTTT.

J is TRBJ1-3 and V is TRBV27; a weak D match, TRBD1 (5 bases). V dropped 2 bases and J dropped 3 bases, with 8 bases sitting between them. Germline-derived CDR1 and CDR2 are MNHEY and SMNVEV (reference sequence). The CDR3 is made up of 14 amino acids. In nucleotides, the CDR3 is TGTGCCAGCAGTTTAAAGGGGATTGGAAACACCATATATTTT. It is translated as CASSLKGIGNTIYF.

The V call is TRBV5-1, the J call TRBJ1-4, with TRBD1 matching over 8 bases. Trimming removed 3 bases from V and 8 bases from J; junction bases left unmatched: 9. The CDR3 runs to 15 residues. From germline, CDR1 is SGHRS and CDR2 YFSETQ. As DNA, the CDR3 is TGCGCCAGCAGCTGGAAAACAGGGGGTACGGAAAAACTGTTTTTT. Translating it yields CASSWKTGGTEKLFF.

This chain links TRBV27 with TRBJ1-4; no definite D call. The ends were cut back, 5 bases at V and 8 bases at J, with 12 bases in the middle. This CDR3 has 13 residues. Germline V gene lookup returns CDR1 MNHEY and CDR2 SMNVEV (reference sequence). The CDR3 loop reads CASSDTLAEKLFF. The DNA of the CDR3 is TGTGCCAGCAGTGACACGCTCGCGGAAAAACTGTTTTTT.

The CDR3 bases are TGTGCCAGCAGCTCTCAGGGCTTATCGGCTGAAGCTTTCTTT. Encoded protein: CASSSQGLSAEAFF. This chain uses TRBV7-2 with TRBJ1-1; D might be TRBD1 (5 bases). V was trimmed by 4 bases and J by 6 bases, leaving 15 bases between them. The CDR3 covers 14 residues. CDR1 and CDR2 (germline): SGHTA, FQGNSA.

The chain links TRBV2 to TRBJ2-7; 7 nucleotides agree with TRBD1. The trim removed 9 bases at V and 2 bases at J, leaving 13 bases unmatched. The CDR3 has 15 residues. Germline CDR1 and CDR2: SNHLY and FYNNEI. Here the CDR3 reads CASTPAGGRTYEQYF. Here the CDR3 DNA reads TGTGCCAGTACTCCCGCAGGGGGACGGACCTACGAGCAGTACTTC.

The DNA for the CDR3 is TGCGCCAGCAGTGGTATCACAGGGGGCATCAACGAGCAGTACTTC. Residues: CASSGITGGINEQYF. The chain uses TRBV10-1 and TRBJ2-7; 9 bases map to TRBD1. Germline CDR1 is WNHNN and CDR2 is SYGVQD (reference sequence). The CDR3 is 15 residues long. The junction had 9 bases not matched to a gene; V was cut back by 4 bases and J by 5 bases.

The chain recombines TRBV25-1 with TRBJ2-3, with D possibly TRBD2 on 6 matching bases. With 1 base removed from V and 0 bases from J, the gap between germline ends came to 14 bases. The V gene's germline CDR1 is MGHDK and CDR2 SYGVNS. The CDR3 has 17 amino acids. Here the CDR3 reads CASSELSGQPSTDTQYF. The CDR3 nucleotides are TGTGCCAGCAGTGAATTGAGCGGGCAACCTAGCACAGATACGCAGTATTTT. Variable domain in full (rest from reference TRBV25-1 and TRBJ2-3): EADIYQTPRYLVIGTGKKITLECSQTMGHDKMYWYQQDPGMELHLIHYSYGVNSTEKGDLSSESTVSRIRTEHFPLTLESARPSHTSQYLCASSELSGQPSTDTQYFGPGTRLTVL.

This clone was counted a few times. This chain connects TRBV27 to TRBJ1-1; a possible D gene is TRBD1 (5 bases). Trimming shortened V by 6 bases and J by 4 bases, and 12 bases separated the two germline ends. The CDR3 contains 13 residues. The germline V gene has CDR1 MNHEY and CDR2 SMNVEV (reference sequence). CDR3 protein: CASRIREGTEAFF. The CDR3 DNA reads as TGTGCCAGCAGGATCAGGGAGGGCACTGAAGCTTTCTTT.